This T cell receptor (beta chain) was sequenced for a study of blood T cell repertoires in COVID-19. Study at large: The United States, Italy and Spain were the sources of the acute and convalescent COVID-19 samples.

Trimming took 8 bases from V and 1 from J, leaving 8 bases between them. Germline values: CDR1 MNHEY, CDR2 SMNVEV (reference sequence). CDR3 length equals 12 residues. Authors' methods: Estimation of nucleated cell counts relied on the amplification of reference gene primers. Clones were read by immunoSEQ multiplex PCR, and TCRdb kept only the in-frame ones, dropping some. The V and J calls and clone size are taken from that table; D and trimming were inferred from the DNA. The sample has fewer than 500,000 clones, about four fifths seen once. The sample taken for sequencing was peripheral blood. The chain uses TRBV27 and TRBJ1-1; weak D call: TRBD1 (6 bases). The TCR comes from a human donor with acute or convalescent COVID-19. The donor label of this sample is uncertain. The CDR3 nucleotides are TGTGCCAGCCAGACAGGGAACACTGAAGCTTTCTTT. Protein sequence: CASQTGNTEAFF.